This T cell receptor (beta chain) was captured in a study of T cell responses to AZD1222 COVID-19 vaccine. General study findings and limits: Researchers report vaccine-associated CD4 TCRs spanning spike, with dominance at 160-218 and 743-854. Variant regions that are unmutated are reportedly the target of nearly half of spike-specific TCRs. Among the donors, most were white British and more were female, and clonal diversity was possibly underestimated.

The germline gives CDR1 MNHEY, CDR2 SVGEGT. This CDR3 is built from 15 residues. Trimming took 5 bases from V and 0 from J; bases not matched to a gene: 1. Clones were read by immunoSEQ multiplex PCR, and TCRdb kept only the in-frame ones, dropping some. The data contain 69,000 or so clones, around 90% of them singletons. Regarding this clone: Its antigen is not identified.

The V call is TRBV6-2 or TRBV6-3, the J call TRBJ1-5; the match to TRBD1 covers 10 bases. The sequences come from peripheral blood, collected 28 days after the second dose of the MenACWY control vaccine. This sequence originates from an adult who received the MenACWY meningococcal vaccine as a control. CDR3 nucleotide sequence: TGTGCCAGCAGTGGGACAGGGGTTAGCAATCAGCCCCAGCATTTT. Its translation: CASSGTGVSNQPQHF.